A selection of T cell receptor beta chains follows, all from one sample in a study of shared clonotypes between healthy human individuals. Sequenced by immunoSEQ multiplex PCR; TCRdb stores in-frame clones only, minus some. This sample has about 600,000 clones, with 97% found just once. The sample consisted of naive CD4+ T cells sorted from blood. Source of these receptors: a woman aged 25-40 years in good health. Both conserved end residues are part of each CDR3. Fields, in order: V gene, CDR3 length, D gene, J gene, clone size, CDR3 protein, CDR3 DNA. The D gene is left open where the match is weak. The listing skips clone size in some rows; elsewhere it reads once, few, many or a size class.

V: TRBV5-5; length: 15; D: TRBD1; J: TRBJ2-3; size: .; CDR3: CASSLVTGAQDTQYF; DNA: TGTGCCAGCAGCTTGGTGACAGGGGCACAAGATACGCAGTATTTT
V: TRBV28; length: 14; D: TRBD1; J: TRBJ1-6; size: .; CDR3: CASSPGQGNSPLHF; DNA: TGTGCCAGCAGTCCGGGACAGGGGAATTCACCCCTCCACTTT
V: TRBV5-4; length: 15; D: .; J: TRBJ1-2; size: .; CDR3: CASSPRPDSGAGYTF; DNA: TGTGCCAGCAGCCCTCGGCCGGACAGCGGTGCTGGCTACACCTTC
V: TRBV7-9; length: 15; D: .; J: TRBJ2-4; size: .; CDR3: CASSLKGDGKNIQYF; DNA: TGTGCCAGCAGCTTAAAGGGAGATGGCAAAAACATTCAGTACTTC
V: TRBV7-9; length: 15; D: .; J: TRBJ2-2; size: .; CDR3: CASSFVGLVTGELFF; DNA: TGTGCCAGCAGCTTCGTGGGGCTAGTCACCGGGGAGCTGTTTTTT
V: TRBV19; length: 15; D: TRBD1; J: TRBJ1-2; size: .; CDR3: CATRSGTAISRGYTF; DNA: TGTGCCACCCGCTCCGGGACAGCGATTAGTAGGGGCTACACCTTC
V: TRBV6-1; length: 15; D: TRBD1; J: TRBJ1-5; size: once; CDR3: CASSAWTGPGQPQHF; DNA: TGTGCCAGCAGTGCGTGGACAGGACCAGGTCAGCCCCAGCATTTT
V: TRBV28; length: 15; D: TRBD2; J: TRBJ2-1; size: .; CDR3: CASSLAGRAGNEQFF; DNA: TGTGCCAGCAGTTTGGCGGGGAGGGCGGGCAATGAGCAGTTCTTC
V: TRBV30; length: 13; D: TRBD1; J: TRBJ2-7; size: .; CDR3: CAWSNRGPSEQYF; DNA: TGTGCCTGGAGTAACAGGGGGCCGAGCGAGCAGTACTTC
V: TRBV5-1; length: 13; D: .; J: TRBJ1-1; size: .; CDR3: CASSSGGAGEAFF; DNA: TGCGCCAGCAGCTCCGGGGGGGCGGGTGAAGCTTTCTTT
V: TRBV5-4; length: 16; D: .; J: TRBJ2-3; size: .; CDR3: CASSLQAMLGTDTQYF; DNA: TGTGCCAGCAGCTTACAGGCCATGCTGGGGACAGATACGCAGTATTTT
V: TRBV28; length: 14; D: TRBD2; J: TRBJ2-7; size: .; CDR3: CASRGLADPYEQYF; DNA: TGTGCCAGCAGGGGGCTAGCGGACCCTTACGAGCAGTACTTC
V: TRBV7-9; length: 14; D: TRBD1; J: TRBJ1-3; size: .; CDR3: CASSRDSSGNTIYF; DNA: TGTGCCAGCAGTCGGGACAGCTCTGGAAACACCATATATTTT
V: TRBV11-2; length: 14; D: TRBD2; J: TRBJ2-7; size: .; CDR3: CASGPTSGIHEQYF; DNA: TGTGCCAGCGGGCCGACTAGCGGGATCCACGAGCAGTACTTC
V: TRBV28; length: 15; D: .; J: TRBJ2-7; size: .; CDR3: CASRTTGKASYEQYF; DNA: TGTGCCAGCAGAACAACAGGGAAAGCATCCTACGAGCAGTACTTC
V: TRBV19; length: 14; D: .; J: TRBJ2-2; size: .; CDR3: CASTPLVPLGELFF; DNA: TGTGCCAGTACCCCACTAGTTCCCCTCGGGGAGCTGTTTTTT
V: TRBV29-1; length: 13; D: .; J: TRBJ1-1; size: .; CDR3: CSVEWLGDTEAFF; DNA: TGCAGCGTTGAATGGTTAGGGGACACTGAAGCTTTCTTT
V: TRBV28; length: 12; D: .; J: TRBJ1-2; size: .; CDR3: CASSIGLYGYTF; DNA: TGTGCCAGCAGCATCGGACTTTATGGCTACACCTTC
V: TRBV5-1; length: 15; D: .; J: TRBJ2-2; size: .; CDR3: CASSLVEHRDGELFF; DNA: TGCGCCAGCAGCTTGGTTGAGCACCGAGACGGGGAGCTGTTTTTT
V: TRBV21-1; length: 19; D: .; J: TRBJ1-2; size: .; CDR3: CASSKVAARGPPPQEGYTF; DNA: TGTGCCAGCAGCAAAGTGGCGGCCAGGGGACCACCGCCGCAAGAAGGCTACACCTTC
V: TRBV4-2; length: 14; D: TRBD2; J: TRBJ2-1; size: .; CDR3: CASSQDAAGGEQFF; DNA: TGTGCCAGCAGCCAAGATGCGGCGGGAGGCGAGCAGTTCTTC
V: TRBV7-9; length: 13; D: .; J: TRBJ1-1; size: .; CDR3: CASPGPLNTEAFF; DNA: TGTGCCAGCCCCGGACCGTTGAACACTGAAGCTTTCTTT
V: TRBV2; length: 13; D: .; J: TRBJ2-7; size: .; CDR3: CASSDALSYEQYF; DNA: TGTGCCAGCAGTGACGCGCTCTCCTACGAGCAGTACTTC
V: TRBV5-1; length: 12; D: .; J: TRBJ1-1; size: .; CDR3: CASSLRGAEAFF; DNA: TGCGCCAGCAGCTTGAGAGGGGCTGAAGCTTTCTTT
V: TRBV4-2; length: 14; D: .; J: TRBJ1-4; size: .; CDR3: CASSQGQLNEKLFF; DNA: TGTGCCAGCAGCCAAGGACAGCTTAATGAAAAACTGTTTTTT
V: TRBV27; length: 13; D: TRBD2; J: TRBJ2-7; size: .; CDR3: CASSLGRASEQYF; DNA: TGTGCCAGCAGTTTAGGGAGGGCCTCCGAGCAGTACTTC
V: TRBV5-5; length: 14; D: .; J: TRBJ2-7; size: .; CDR3: CASSPRTGLGEQYF; DNA: TGTGCCAGCAGCCCTAGGACGGGATTGGGTGAGCAGTACTTC
V: TRBV28; length: 13; D: .; J: TRBJ2-2; size: .; CDR3: CAAGLALPGELFF; DNA: TGTGCTGCGGGACTCGCGCTCCCCGGGGAGCTGTTTTTT
V: TRBV5-6; length: 13; D: .; J: TRBJ2-7; size: .; CDR3: CASSSNRHYEQYF; DNA: TGTGCCAGCAGCTCGAACAGGCATTACGAGCAGTACTTC
V: TRBV19; length: 14; D: .; J: TRBJ2-7; size: .; CDR3: CASSVSGWVYEQYF; DNA: TGTGCCAGTAGTGTTAGTGGTTGGGTCTACGAGCAGTACTTC
V: TRBV10-2; length: 13; D: TRBD1; J: TRBJ1-2; size: .; CDR3: CASGDSYNYGYTF; DNA: TGCGCCAGCGGGGACAGTTATAACTATGGCTACACCTTC
V: TRBV28; length: 14; D: .; J: TRBJ2-1; size: .; CDR3: CASSKSHPTNEQFF; DNA: TGTGCCAGCAGCAAGTCCCACCCCACGAATGAACAGTTCTTC
V: TRBV28; length: 15; D: TRBD1; J: TRBJ2-7; size: .; CDR3: CASSPGTGASYEQYF; DNA: TGTGCCAGCAGCCCTGGGACAGGTGCTTCCTACGAGCAGTACTTC
V: TRBV9; length: 13; D: TRBD2; J: TRBJ2-4; size: .; CDR3: CASIGRVRDIQYF; DNA: TGTGCCAGTATCGGGAGGGTTAGGGACATTCAGTACTTC
V: TRBV5-6; length: 15; D: .; J: TRBJ2-2; size: .; CDR3: CASSSGLSRAGELFF; DNA: TGTGCCAGCAGCTCGGGACTCTCCCGGGCCGGGGAGCTGTTTTTT
V: TRBV7-9; length: 17; D: TRBD2; J: TRBJ2-7; size: once; CDR3: CASSLALTSGTTYEQYF; DNA: TGTGCCAGCAGCTTAGCCCTGACTAGCGGGACGACCTACGAGCAGTACTTC
V: TRBV28; length: 17; D: TRBD1; J: TRBJ1-5; size: .; CDR3: CASRDYRGRRANQPQHF; DNA: TGTGCCAGCAGAGACTACAGGGGGCGGAGAGCCAATCAGCCCCAGCATTTT
V: TRBV2; length: 12; D: .; J: TRBJ2-1; size: .; CDR3: CASRFWNNEQFF; DNA: TGTGCCAGCAGGTTTTGGAACAATGAGCAGTTCTTC
V: TRBV5-4; length: 15; D: TRBD2; J: TRBJ2-2; size: .; CDR3: CASASRGVGPGELFF; DNA: TGTGCCAGCGCCTCCCGGGGGGTAGGGCCCGGGGAGCTGTTTTTT
V: TRBV19; length: 16; D: TRBD2; J: TRBJ2-7; size: .; CDR3: CASSIQLAGPIYEQYF; DNA: TGTGCCAGTAGTATCCAACTAGCGGGCCCAATCTACGAGCAGTACTTC
V: TRBV16; length: 16; D: .; J: TRBJ1-3; size: .; CDR3: CASSQTMRFSGNTIYF; DNA: TGTGCCAGCAGCCAGACAATGAGGTTCTCTGGAAACACCATATATTTT
V: TRBV28; length: 14; D: .; J: TRBJ2-4; size: .; CDR3: CASRAQGAKNIQYF; DNA: TGTGCCAGCAGGGCTCAGGGGGCCAAAAACATTCAGTACTTC
V: TRBV28; length: 17; D: TRBD2; J: TRBJ2-2; size: .; CDR3: CASSLWGLAGAGGELFF; DNA: TGTGCCAGCAGTTTATGGGGACTAGCGGGAGCGGGCGGGGAGCTGTTTTTT
V: TRBV4-2; length: 15; D: TRBD2; J: TRBJ2-7; size: .; CDR3: CASSLGLAGTYEQYF; DNA: TGTGCCAGCAGCTTGGGACTAGCGGGAACCTACGAGCAGTACTTC
V: TRBV6-5; length: 13; D: TRBD1; J: TRBJ2-4; size: .; CDR3: CASRGTGKNIQYF; DNA: TGTGCCAGCAGGGGGACAGGAAAAAACATTCAGTACTTC
V: TRBV7-9; length: 15; D: .; J: TRBJ1-4; size: .; CDR3: CASSLERQTNEKLFF; DNA: TGTGCCAGCAGCTTAGAAAGACAGACTAATGAAAAACTGTTTTTT